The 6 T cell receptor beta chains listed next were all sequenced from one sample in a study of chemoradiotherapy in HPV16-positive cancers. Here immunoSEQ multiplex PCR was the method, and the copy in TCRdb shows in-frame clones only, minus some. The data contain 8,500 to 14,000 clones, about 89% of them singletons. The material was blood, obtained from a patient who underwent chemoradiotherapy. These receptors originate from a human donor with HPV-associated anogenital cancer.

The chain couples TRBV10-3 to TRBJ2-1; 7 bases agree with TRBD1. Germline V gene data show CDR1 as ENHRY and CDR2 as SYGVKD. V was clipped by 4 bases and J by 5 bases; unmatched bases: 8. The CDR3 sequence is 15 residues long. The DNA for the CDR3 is TGTGCCATCAGTGCTGACAGGGCCATCCACAATGAGCAGTTCTTC. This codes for CAISADRAIHNEQFF.

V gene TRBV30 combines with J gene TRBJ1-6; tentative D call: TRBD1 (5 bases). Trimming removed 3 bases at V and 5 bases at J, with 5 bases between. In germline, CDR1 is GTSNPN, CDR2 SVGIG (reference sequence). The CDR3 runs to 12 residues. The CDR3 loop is CAWRDNNSPLHF. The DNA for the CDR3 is TGTGCCTGGAGGGACAATAATTCACCCCTCCACTTT. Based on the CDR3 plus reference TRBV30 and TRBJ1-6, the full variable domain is SQTIHQWPATLVQPVGSPLSLECTVEGTSNPNLYWYRQAAGRGLQLLFYSVGIGQISSEVPQNLSASRPQDRQFILSSKKLLLSDSGFYLCAWRDNNSPLHFGNGTRLTVT.

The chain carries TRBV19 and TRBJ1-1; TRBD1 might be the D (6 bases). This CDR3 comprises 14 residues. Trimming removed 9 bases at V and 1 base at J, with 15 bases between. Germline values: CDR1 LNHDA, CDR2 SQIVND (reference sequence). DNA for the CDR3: TGTGCCAGCTGGAGGGGGACCAAGAACACTGAAGCTTTCTTT. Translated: CASWRGTKNTEAFF.

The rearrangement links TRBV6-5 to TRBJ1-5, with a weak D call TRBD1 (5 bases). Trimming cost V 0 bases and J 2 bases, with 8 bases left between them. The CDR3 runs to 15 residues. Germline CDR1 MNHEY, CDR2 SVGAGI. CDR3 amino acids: CASSYSEGGNQPQHF. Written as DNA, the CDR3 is TGTGCCAGCAGTTACTCAGAAGGGGGCAATCAGCCCCAGCATTTT.

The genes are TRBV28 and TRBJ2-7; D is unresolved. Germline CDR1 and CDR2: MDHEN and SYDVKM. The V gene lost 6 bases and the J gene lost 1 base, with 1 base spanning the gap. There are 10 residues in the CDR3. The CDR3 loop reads CASRSYEQYF. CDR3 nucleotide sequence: TGTGCCAGCAGATCCTACGAGCAGTACTTC.

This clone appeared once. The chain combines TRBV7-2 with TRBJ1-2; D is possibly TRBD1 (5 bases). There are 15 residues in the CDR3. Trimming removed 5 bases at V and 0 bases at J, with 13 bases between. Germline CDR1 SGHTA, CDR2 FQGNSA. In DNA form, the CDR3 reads TGTGCCAGCAGCCCTGGGGGACTATCTAACTATGGCTACACCTTC. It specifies CASSPGGLSNYGYTF.